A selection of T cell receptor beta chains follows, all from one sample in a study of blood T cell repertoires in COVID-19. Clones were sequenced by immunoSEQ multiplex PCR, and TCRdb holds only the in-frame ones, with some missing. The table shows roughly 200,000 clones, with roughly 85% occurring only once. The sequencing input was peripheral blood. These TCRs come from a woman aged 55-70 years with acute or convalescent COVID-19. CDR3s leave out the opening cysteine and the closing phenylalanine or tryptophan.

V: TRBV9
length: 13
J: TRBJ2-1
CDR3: ASSVDGGRFNEQF

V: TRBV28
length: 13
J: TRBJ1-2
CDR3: ASRENRGPGYGYT

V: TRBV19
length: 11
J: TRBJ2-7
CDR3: ASSIQRELEQY

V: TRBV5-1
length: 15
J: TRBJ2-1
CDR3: ASSPNQAGGPYNEQF

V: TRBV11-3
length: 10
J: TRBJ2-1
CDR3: ASSLEGTGQF

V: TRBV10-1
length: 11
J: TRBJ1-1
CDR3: ASRQGRNTEAF

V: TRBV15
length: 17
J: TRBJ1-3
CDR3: ATSRDSLGQGSSGNTIY

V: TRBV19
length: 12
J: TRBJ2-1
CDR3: ATGEGGSYNEQF

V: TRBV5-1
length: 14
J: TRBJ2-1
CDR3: ASSLVGGPTYNEQF

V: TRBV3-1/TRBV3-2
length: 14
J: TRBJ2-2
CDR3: ASSLLLAGVGGELF

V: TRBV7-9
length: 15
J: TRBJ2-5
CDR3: ASSSLAGALKGETQY

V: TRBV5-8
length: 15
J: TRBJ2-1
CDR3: ASPSPPWGRKPNEQF

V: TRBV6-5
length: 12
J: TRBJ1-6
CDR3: ASTRTGGGSPLH

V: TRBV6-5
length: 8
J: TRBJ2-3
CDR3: ASFGDTQY

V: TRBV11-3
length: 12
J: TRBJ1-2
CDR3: ASSVGQGAYGYT

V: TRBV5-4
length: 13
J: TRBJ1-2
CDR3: ASSLGQGRNYGYT

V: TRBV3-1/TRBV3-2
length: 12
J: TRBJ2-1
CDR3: ASSHTGSRDEQF

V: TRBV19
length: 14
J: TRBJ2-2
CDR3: ASSTTGGAGVGELF

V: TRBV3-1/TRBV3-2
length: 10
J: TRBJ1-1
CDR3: ASSQRIAEAF

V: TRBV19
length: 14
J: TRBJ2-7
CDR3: ASSLNGQGASYEQY

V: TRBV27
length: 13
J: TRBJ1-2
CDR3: ASSLRDRGHRGYT

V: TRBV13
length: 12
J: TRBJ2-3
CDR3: ASSLSRGADTQY

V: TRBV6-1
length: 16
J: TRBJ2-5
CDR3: ASSEARVVGTPQETQY

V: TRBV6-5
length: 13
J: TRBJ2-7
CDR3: ASSSSGQGKHEQY

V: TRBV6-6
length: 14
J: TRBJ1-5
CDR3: ASSLTGQNSNQPQH

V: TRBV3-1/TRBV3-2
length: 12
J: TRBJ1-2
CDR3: ASSQDAGNYGYT

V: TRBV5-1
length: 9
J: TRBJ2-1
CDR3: ASSTYNEQF

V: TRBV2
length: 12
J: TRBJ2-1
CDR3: ASSWLAGEDEQF

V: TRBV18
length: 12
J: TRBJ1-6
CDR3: ASSPDRGNSPLH

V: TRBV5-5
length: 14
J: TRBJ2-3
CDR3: ASSLTGRGSTDTQY

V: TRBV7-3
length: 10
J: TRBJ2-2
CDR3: ASSLISGELF

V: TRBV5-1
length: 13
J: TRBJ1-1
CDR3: ASSANRELNTEAF

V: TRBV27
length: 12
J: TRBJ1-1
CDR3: ASSWGRLNTEAF

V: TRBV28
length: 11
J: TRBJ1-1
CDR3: ASSLAAPWEAF

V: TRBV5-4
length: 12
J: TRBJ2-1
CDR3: ASSPRTSGGEQF

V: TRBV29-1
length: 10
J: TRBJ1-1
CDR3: SANGGGTEAF

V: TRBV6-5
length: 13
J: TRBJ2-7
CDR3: ASSYSRGVNYEQY

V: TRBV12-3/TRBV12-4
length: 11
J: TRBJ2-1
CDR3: ASSGGTFLEQF

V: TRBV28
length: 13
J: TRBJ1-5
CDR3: ASIPGGVRRQPQH

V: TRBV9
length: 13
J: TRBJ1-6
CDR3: ASSTTDSYNSPLH

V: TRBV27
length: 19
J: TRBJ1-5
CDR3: ASSPGQIDYSIPLGYQPQH

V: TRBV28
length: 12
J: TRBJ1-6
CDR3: ASRPGFQNSPLH

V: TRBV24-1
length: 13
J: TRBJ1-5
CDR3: ATSDPRGGNQPQH

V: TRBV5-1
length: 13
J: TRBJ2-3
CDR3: ASSSTTGAGDTQY

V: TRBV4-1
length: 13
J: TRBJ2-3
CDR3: ASSQGHGSTDTQY

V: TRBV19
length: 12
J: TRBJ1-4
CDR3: ASSITGTGEKLF

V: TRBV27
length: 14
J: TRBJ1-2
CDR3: ASSIGQGVGNYGYT

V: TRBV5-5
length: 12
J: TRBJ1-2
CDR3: ASSLDRANYGYT

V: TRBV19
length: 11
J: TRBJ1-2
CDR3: ASSSRINYGYT

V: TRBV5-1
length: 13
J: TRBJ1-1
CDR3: ASSLEADMNTEAF

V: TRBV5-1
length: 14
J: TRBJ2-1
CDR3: ASSLMKTSGSNEQF

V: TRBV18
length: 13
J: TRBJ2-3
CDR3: ASSPLADNTDTQY

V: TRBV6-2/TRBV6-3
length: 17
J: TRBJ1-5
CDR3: ASSSNIKTGGYSNQPQH

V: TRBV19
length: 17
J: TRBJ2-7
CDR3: ASSPALGTSGRTVGEQY

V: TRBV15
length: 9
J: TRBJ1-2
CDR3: ATGGDYGYT

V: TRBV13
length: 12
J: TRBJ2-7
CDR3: ASSTRTGLYEQY